This T cell receptor (beta chain) was documented in a study of cytomegalovirus exposure and HLA in healthy donors. Turning to this clone: Its antigen is as yet unknown.

While unrecorded immune exposures were likely, the donors were nominally healthy when sampled. PCR involved 60 Vbeta and 13 Jbeta primers. The table came from immunoSEQ multiplex PCR; TCRdb's copy has only in-frame clones and leaves some out. The sample carries about 100,000 clones, 76% recorded once. Germline V gene lookup returns CDR1 SGHRS and CDR2 YFSETQ. The CDR3 has 16 residues. J was trimmed by 8 bases and V by 7 bases; bases with no gene match: 15. Study findings and constraints: The study flagged roughly 150 TCR beta chains as cytomegalovirus-associated. Later analysis demonstrated an association between a missense DCLRE1C variant and TCR beta V- and J-gene trimming. Analysis performed later found 16,000 or so TCR beta sequences associated with HLA alleles at 0.05 false discovery rate.

The sequence derives from a man in his forties in good health and CMV-seronegative. The sample taken for sequencing was PBMCs. The V gene is TRBV5-1, the J gene TRBJ2-1; 10 bases agree with TRBD2. CDR3 sequence reads: CASPRKVKRGGDEQFF. The CDR3 coding sequence is TGCGCCAGCCCAAGGAAGGTGAAGCGGGGGGGCGATGAGCAGTTCTTC.